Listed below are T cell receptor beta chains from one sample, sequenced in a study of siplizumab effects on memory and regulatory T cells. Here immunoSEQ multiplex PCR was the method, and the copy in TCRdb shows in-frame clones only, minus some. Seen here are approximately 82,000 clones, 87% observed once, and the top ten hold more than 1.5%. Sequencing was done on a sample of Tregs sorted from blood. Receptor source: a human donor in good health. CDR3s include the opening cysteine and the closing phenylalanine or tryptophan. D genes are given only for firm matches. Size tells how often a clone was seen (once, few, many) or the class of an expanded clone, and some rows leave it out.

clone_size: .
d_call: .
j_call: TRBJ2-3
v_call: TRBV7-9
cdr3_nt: TGTGCCAGCAGAGCAAGGGCCACAGATACGCAGTATTTT
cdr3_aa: CASRARATDTQYF

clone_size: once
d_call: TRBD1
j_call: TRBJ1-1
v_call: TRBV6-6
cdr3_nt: TGTGCCAGCAGTAGACAGGGAGTCACTGAAGCTTTCTTT
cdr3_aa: CASSRQGVTEAFF

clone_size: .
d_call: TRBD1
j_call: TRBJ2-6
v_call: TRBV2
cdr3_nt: TGTGCCAGCAGCGTATCCTTTTCGACAGGGGGTGTAGTTGGGGCCAACGTCCTGACTTTC
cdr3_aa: CASSVSFSTGGVVGANVLTF

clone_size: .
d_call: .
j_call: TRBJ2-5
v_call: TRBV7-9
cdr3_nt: TGTGCCAGCAGCTTCGGTGTACTAGGAGAGACCCAGTACTTC
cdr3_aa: CASSFGVLGETQYF

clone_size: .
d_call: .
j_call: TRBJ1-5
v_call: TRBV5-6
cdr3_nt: TGTGCCAGCAGCTTGGACAGGGCCAAGAATCAGCCCCAGCATTTT
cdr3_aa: CASSLDRAKNQPQHF

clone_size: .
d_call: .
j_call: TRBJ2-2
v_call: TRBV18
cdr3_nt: TGTGCCAGCTCACCATGGCCCGGGGAGCTGTTTTTT
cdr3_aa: CASSPWPGELFF

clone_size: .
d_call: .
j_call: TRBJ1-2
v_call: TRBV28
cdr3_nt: TGTGCCAGCAGCCTTACCCCGGACTTCTGGGGCTACACCTTC
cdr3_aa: CASSLTPDFWGYTF

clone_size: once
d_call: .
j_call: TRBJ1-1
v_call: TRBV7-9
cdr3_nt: TGTGCCAGCAGCTTAGTAGGCGGCGGGTTCGGAGTAATGAACACTGAAGCTTTCTTT
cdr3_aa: CASSLVGGGFGVMNTEAFF

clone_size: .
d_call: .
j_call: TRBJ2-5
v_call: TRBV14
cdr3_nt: TGTGCCAGCAGCCAAGTATACGAGACCCAGTACTTC
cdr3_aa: CASSQVYETQYF

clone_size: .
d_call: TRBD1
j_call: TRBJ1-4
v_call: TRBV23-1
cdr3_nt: TGCGCCAGCTCCTATGGCCGGGACAGGGGAGAAAAACTGTTTTTT
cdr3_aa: CASSYGRDRGEKLFF

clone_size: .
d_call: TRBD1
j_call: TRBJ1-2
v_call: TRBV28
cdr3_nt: TGTGCCAGCAGTCCCGAGGGGGTTACAGGGGACTATGGCTACACCTTC
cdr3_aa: CASSPEGVTGDYGYTF

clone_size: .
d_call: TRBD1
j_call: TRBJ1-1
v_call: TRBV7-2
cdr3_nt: TGTGCCAGCAGCTTCACAGGGGTGAACACTGAAGCTTTCTTT
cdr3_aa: CASSFTGVNTEAFF

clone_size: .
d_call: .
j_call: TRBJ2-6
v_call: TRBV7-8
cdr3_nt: TGTGCCAGCAGCCGTCGGTCATTGGACCCCTCTGGGGCCAACGTCCTGACTTTC
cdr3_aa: CASSRRSLDPSGANVLTF

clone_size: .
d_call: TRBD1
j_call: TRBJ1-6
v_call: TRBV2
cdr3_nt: TGTGCCAGCAGACCGGGACAGGGGGCGTCTTACCGGTCCCTCCACTTT
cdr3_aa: CASRPGQGASYRSLHF

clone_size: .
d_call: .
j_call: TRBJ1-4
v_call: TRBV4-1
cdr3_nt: TGCGCCAGCAGCCAAGACGCAGGGGATAATCCCCTTTTT
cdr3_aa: CASSQDAGDNPLF

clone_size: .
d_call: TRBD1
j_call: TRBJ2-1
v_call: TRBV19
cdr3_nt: TGTGCCAGTAGTATATTACGTGGAGGGACAGGGACTTCCAATGAGCAGTTCTTC
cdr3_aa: CASSILRGGTGTSNEQFF

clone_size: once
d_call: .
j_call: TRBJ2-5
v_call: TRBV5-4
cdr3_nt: TGTGCCAGCAGCTTGAGCGCGAAGACCCAGTACTTC
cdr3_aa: CASSLSAKTQYF

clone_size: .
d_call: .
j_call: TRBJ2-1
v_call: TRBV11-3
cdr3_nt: TGTGCCAGCAGCTTAGGGACTGGAAGCAATGAGCAGTTCTTC
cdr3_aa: CASSLGTGSNEQFF

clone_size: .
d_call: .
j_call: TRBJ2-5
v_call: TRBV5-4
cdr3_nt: TGTGCCAGCACTGCCTTAGGGGTTGGGGGAGAGACCCAGTACTTC
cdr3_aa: CASTALGVGGETQYF

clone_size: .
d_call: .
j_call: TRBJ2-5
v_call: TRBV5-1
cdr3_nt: TGCGCCAGCAGCTTGGGACAGGGAGGAGGAGAGACCCAGTACTTC
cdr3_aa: CASSLGQGGGETQYF

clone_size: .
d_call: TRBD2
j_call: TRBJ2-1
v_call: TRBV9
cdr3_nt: TGTGCCAGCAGTGTAGCGGGGGGGCCCTACAATGAGCAGTTCTTC
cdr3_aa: CASSVAGGPYNEQFF

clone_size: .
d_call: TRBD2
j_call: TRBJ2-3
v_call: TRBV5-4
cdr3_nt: TGTGCCAGCAGCTTTAGACTAGCGTCGGATACGCAGTATTTT
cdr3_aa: CASSFRLASDTQYF

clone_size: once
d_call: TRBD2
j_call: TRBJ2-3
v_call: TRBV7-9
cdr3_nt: TGTGCCAGCAGCTCGCTAGCGGGGGACACAGATACGCAGTATTTT
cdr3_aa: CASSSLAGDTDTQYF

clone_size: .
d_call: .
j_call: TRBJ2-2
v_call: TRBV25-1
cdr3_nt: TGTGCCAGCGGCTACACCGGGGAGCTGTTTTTT
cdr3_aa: CASGYTGELFF

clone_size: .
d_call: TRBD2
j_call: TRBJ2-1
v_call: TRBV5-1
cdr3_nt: TGCGCCAGTTCCTCCCTCGGGGCGGGGGTTGAGCAGTTCTTC
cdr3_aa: CASSSLGAGVEQFF

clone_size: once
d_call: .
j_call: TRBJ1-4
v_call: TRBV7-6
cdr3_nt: TGTGCCAGCAGCTTAGAGGGAGGGGCTAATGAAAAACTGTTTTTT
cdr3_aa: CASSLEGGANEKLFF

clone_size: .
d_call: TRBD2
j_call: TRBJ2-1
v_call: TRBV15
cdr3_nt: TGTGCCACCAGCATCAGCGCGGGGGGGGCCTACAATGAGCAGTTCTTC
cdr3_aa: CATSISAGGAYNEQFF

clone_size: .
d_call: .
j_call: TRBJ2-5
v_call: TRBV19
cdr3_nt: TGTGCCAGTAGTATAAAAGAGACCCAGTACTTC
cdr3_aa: CASSIKETQYF

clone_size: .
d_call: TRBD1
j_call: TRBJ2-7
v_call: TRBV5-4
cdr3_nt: TGTGCCAGCAGCTCCCACAGGGGGTCCTACGAGCAGTACTTC
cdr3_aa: CASSSHRGSYEQYF

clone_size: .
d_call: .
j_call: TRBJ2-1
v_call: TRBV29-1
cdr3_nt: TGCAGCGTTGAACTAGTCCCCAATGAGCAGTTCTTC
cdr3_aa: CSVELVPNEQFF

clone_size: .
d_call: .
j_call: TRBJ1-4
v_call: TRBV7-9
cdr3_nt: TGTGCCAGCAGCTTAGCAGCAACTAATGAAAAACTGTTTTTT
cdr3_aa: CASSLAATNEKLFF

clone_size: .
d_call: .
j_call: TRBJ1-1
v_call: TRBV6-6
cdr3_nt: TGTGCCAGCGGGGTGGTTCACACTGAAGCTTTCTTT
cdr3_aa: CASGVVHTEAFF

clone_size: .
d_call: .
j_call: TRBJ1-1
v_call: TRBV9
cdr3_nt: TGTGCCAGCAGCAAGTCAGGGGTCGGGAACACTGAAGCTTTCTTT
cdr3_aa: CASSKSGVGNTEAFF

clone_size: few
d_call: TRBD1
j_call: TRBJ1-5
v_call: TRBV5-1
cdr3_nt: TGCGCCAGCAGCCTAGGGACAGGGAACCAGCCCCAGCATTTT
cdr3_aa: CASSLGTGNQPQHF

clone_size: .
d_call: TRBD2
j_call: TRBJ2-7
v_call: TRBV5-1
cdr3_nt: TGCGCCAGCATGGGTAGCGGGGGGAGCGAGCAGTACTTC
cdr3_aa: CASMGSGGSEQYF

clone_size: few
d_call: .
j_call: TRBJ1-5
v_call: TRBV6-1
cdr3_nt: TGTGCCAGCAGTGCCGCGGGGAGGGGACGGCGTCAGCCCCAGCATTTT
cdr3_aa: CASSAAGRGRRQPQHF

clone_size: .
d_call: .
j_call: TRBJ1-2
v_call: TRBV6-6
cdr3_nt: TGTGCCAGCAGTGACACAGGACAGACCTATGGCTACACCTTC
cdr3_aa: CASSDTGQTYGYTF

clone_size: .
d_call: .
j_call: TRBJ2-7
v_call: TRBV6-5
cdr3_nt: TGTGCCAGCAGTTTCCGACAGTCCTACGAGCAGTACTTC
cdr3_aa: CASSFRQSYEQYF

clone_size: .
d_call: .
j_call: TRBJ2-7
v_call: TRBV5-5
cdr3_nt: TGTGCCAGCAGCTGGAGGACGGGCTACGAGCAGTACTTC
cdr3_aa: CASSWRTGYEQYF

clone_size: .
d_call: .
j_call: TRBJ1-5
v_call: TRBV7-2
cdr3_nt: TGTGCCAGCAGCCCTTCTGGGCCCTCGGGGGGTCAGCCCCAGCATTTT
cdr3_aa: CASSPSGPSGGQPQHF

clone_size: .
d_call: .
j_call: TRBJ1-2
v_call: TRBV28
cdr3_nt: TGTGCCAGCAGGTCCGGCGTTTTAGGCTACACCTTC
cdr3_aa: CASRSGVLGYTF

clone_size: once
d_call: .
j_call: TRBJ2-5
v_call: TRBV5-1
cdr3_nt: TGCGCCAGCAGGCTCGGGGAGACCCAGTACTTC
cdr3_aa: CASRLGETQYF

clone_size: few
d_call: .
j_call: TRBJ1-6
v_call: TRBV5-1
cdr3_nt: TGCGCCAGCAGCTTGGTGGGACAAGCTAGCTCCTATAATTCACCCCTCCACTTT
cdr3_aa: CASSLVGQASSYNSPLHF

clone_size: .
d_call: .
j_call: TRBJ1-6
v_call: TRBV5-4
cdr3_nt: TGTGCCAGCAGCAGTGGGGAGGGGCGCCCCAATTCACCCCTCCACTTT
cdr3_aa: CASSSGEGRPNSPLHF

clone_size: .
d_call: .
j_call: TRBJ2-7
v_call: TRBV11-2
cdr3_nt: TGTGCCAGCAGCCACCCGGGACCTATAAAGTACTTC
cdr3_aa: CASSHPGPIKYF

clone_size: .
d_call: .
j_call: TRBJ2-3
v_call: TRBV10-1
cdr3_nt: TGCGCCAGCAGTGTGAGGGGCGCCACAGATACGCAGTATTTT
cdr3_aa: CASSVRGATDTQYF

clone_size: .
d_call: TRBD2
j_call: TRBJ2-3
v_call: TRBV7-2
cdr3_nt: TGTGCCAGCAGCTGGTGGACTAGCGGGGCCAGCACAGATACGCAGTATTTT
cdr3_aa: CASSWWTSGASTDTQYF

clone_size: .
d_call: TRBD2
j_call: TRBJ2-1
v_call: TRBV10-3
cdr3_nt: TGTGCCATCAGCGGGGGGGCCGGGGATGAGCAGTTCTTC
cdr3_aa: CAISGGAGDEQFF